A selection of T cell receptor beta chains follows, all from one sample in a study of T cell responses to AZD1222 COVID-19 vaccine. The assay was immunoSEQ multiplex PCR, and TCRdb's table has in-frame clones only and misses some. The sample has more than 150,000 clones, 85% to 95% seen once. The sample was peripheral blood, taken 28 days after the second AZD1222 dose. The source is an adult who received the AZD1222 COVID-19 vaccine. CDR3s include the opening cysteine and the closing phenylalanine or tryptophan. The D gene is left open where the match is weak. The size of a clone is reported for some rows only, either as once, few or many, or as a class for expanded clones.

>TRBV10-3|TRBJ1-2|-|13|-
CAITRDDSYGYTF
TGTGCCATCACCAGGGACGACAGCTATGGCTACACCTTC
>TRBV20-1|TRBJ1-2|-|11|-
CSAWRGRGYTF
TGCAGTGCATGGCGGGGCCGTGGCTACACCTTC
>TRBV6-5|TRBJ2-3|-|15|-
CASNPGHSSTDTQYF
TGTGCCAGCAACCCGGGACACTCTAGCACAGATACGCAGTATTTT
>TRBV5-5|TRBJ1-5|-|14|-
CASSFGGLGQPQHF
TGTGCCAGCAGCTTCGGAGGGCTCGGCCAGCCCCAGCATTTT
>TRBV14|TRBJ1-4|-|15|-
CASSQETSYNEKLFF
TGTGCCAGCAGCCAAGAGACATCTTATAATGAAAAACTGTTTTTT
>TRBV5-1|TRBJ1-1|-|14|-
CASSPGGQDTEAFF
TGCGCCAGCAGCCCCGGAGGGCAGGACACTGAAGCTTTCTTT
>TRBV7-9|TRBJ2-1|-|17|-
CASSPRPFLKGEDEQFF
TGTGCCAGCAGCCCCCGACCTTTCTTAAAGGGGGAAGATGAGCAGTTCTTC
>TRBV5-6|TRBJ2-5|once|12|-
CASHLPQETQYF
TGTGCCAGTCATCTGCCCCAAGAGACCCAGTACTTC
>TRBV7-2|TRBJ1-1|-|15|-
CASSHGLNMNTEAFF
TGTGCCAGCAGCCACGGACTAAACATGAACACTGAAGCTTTCTTT
>TRBV24-1|TRBJ1-2|-|13|TRBD1
CATSEVTGGGYTF
TGTGCCACCAGTGAAGTTACAGGGGGTGGCTACACCTTC
>TRBV4-3|TRBJ1-6|-|17|-
CASSQDPGLDYNSPLHF
TGCGCCAGCAGCCAAGATCCGGGGTTGGACTATAATTCACCCCTCCACTTT
>TRBV11-3|TRBJ2-2|-|14|-
CASTPESGPGELFF
TGTGCCAGCACCCCGGAGTCAGGTCCCGGGGAGCTGTTTTTT
>TRBV6-4|TRBJ1-6|-|15|-
CASSRTAVSDSPLHF
TGTGCCAGCAGTAGGACCGCGGTTTCCGATTCACCCCTCCACTTT
>TRBV7-2|TRBJ2-7|-|14|-
CASSLAGLIYEQYF
TGTGCCAGCAGCTTAGCCGGACTGATCTACGAGCAGTACTTC
>TRBV4-1|TRBJ2-7|-|14|-
CASSQDSSTYEQYF
TGCGCCAGCAGCCAAGATTCCTCAACCTACGAGCAGTACTTC
>TRBV14|TRBJ1-3|once|15|-
CASSPEGFSGNTIYF
TGTGCCAGCAGCCCCGAGGGGTTCTCTGGAAACACCATATATTTT
>TRBV15|TRBJ2-1|-|13|TRBD2
CATSPRGGDEQFF
TGTGCCACCAGCCCAAGGGGAGGGGATGAGCAGTTCTTC
>TRBV11-2|TRBJ1-1|once|16|TRBD1
CASSLGGWDRGTEAFF
TGTGCCAGCAGCTTAGGAGGGTGGGACAGGGGCACTGAAGCTTTCTTT
>TRBV6-5|TRBJ2-7|-|13|-
CASLGAARYEQYF
TGTGCCAGCCTAGGGGCTGCTCGGTACGAGCAGTACTTC
>TRBV2|TRBJ1-6|-|19|TRBD1
CASSESFAGGLSYNSPLHF
TGTGCCAGCAGTGAAAGCTTTGCAGGGGGCCTCTCCTATAATTCACCCCTCCACTTT
>TRBV5-4|TRBJ2-1|-|15|-
CASSSDSSSYNEQFF
TGTGCCAGCAGCTCGGACTCAAGCTCCTACAATGAGCAGTTCTTC
>TRBV7-3|TRBJ2-6|-|17|-
CASSLGRGSTGANVLTF
TGTGCCAGCAGCTTGGGAAGGGGAAGCACTGGGGCCAACGTCCTGACTTTC
>TRBV27|TRBJ2-7|-|13|-
CASSWSVLDEQYF
TGTGCCAGCAGTTGGTCGGTCTTGGACGAGCAGTACTTC
>TRBV4-3|TRBJ2-1|-|17|TRBD1
CASSQDRRTGIENEQFF
TGCGCCAGCAGCCAAGACAGGAGGACAGGGATAGAGAATGAGCAGTTCTTC
>TRBV9|TRBJ2-7|-|13|TRBD1
CASSSGQQSKQYF
TGTGCCAGCAGCTCGGGACAGCAGTCGAAGCAGTACTTC
>TRBV5-4|TRBJ1-1|-|11|-
CASTKNTEAFF
TGTGCTTCCACCAAGAACACTGAAGCTTTCTTT